These 6 T cell receptor beta chains share one sample of origin, sequenced in a study of blood T cell repertoires in COVID-19. Produced via immunoSEQ multiplex PCR; TCRdb's table is partial and in-frame only. The sample consists of about 91,000 clones, roughly 91% of them appearing once. The sequenced sample consisted of peripheral blood. The receptors derive from an elderly woman with active COVID-19.

This clone came up once. The chain recombines TRBV4-3 with TRBJ2-1; TRBD2 agrees at 10 bases. Trimming removed 4 bases from V and 7 bases from J; junction bases left unmatched: 10. CDR3 length equals 16 residues. Germline lookup yields CDR1 LGHNA and CDR2 YSLEER. The CDR3 DNA is TGCGCCAGCAGCCCGTCTCTAGCGGGAGTAGGTAATGAGCAGTTCTTC. Translated, it gives CASSPSLAGVGNEQFF.

V and J are TRBV4-1 and TRBJ2-7; D gene uncertain. V was trimmed by 3 bases and J by 4 bases, leaving 13 bases between them. CDR1 is MGHRA, CDR2 YSYEKL, per germline. This CDR3 is built from 14 residues. The CDR3 spells CASSQVGPGYEQYF. Here the CDR3 DNA reads TGCGCCAGCAGCCAGGTGGGTCCCGGGTACGAGCAGTACTTC.

In nucleotides, the CDR3 is TGTGCCAGCAGCAAAAGGAGGGCGCCCACCGGGGAGCTGTTTTTT. Encoded protein: CASSKRRAPTGELFF. The chain recombines TRBV21-1 with TRBJ2-2; the table names TRBD2, a call not compared with the DNA. TRBV21-1 has pseudogene status. The CDR3 has 15 amino acids.

The chain links TRBV9 to TRBJ1-4, with 7 nucleotides matching TRBD1. The germline gives CDR1 SGDLS, CDR2 YYNGEE. J was trimmed by 1 base and V by 4 bases; bases with no gene match: 1. The CDR3 is 14 residues long. CDR3 region: CASSRQGTNEKLFF. For the CDR3, the DNA is TGTGCCAGCAGCCGACAGGGAACTAATGAAAAACTGTTTTTT.

The rearrangement joins TRBV7-2 to TRBJ2-1, with 8 bases lining up with TRBD1. CDR1 SGHTA and CDR2 FQGNSA come from the germline V gene. Unmatched junction bases numbered 5, after V lost 5 bases and J lost 8 bases. This CDR3 comprises 13 residues. The DNA for the CDR3 is TGTGCCAGCAGCACCGACAGGGGCTATGAGCAGTTCTTC. This translates into CASSTDRGYEQFF.

The chain has TRBV10-3 and TRBJ2-1; TRBD2 might be the D (8 bases). The germline V gene has CDR1 ENHRY and CDR2 SYGVKD. V dropped 4 bases and J dropped 9 bases, with 19 bases sitting between them. The CDR3 sequence is 15 residues long. CDR3 residues: CAISATGGGRGEQFF. CDR3 DNA sequence: TGTGCCATCAGTGCAACGGGAGGGGGCCGGGGTGAGCAGTTCTTC.